This T cell receptor beta chain was captured in a study of T cells after yellow fever vaccination. Study-wide background: Each low-cell-number fraction was prepared by means of SMART-Seq v4 Ultra Low Input. Study-level findings and limits: Detected again after the booster were most primary-vaccination clones, at 95% to 96% CD4 and more than 70% CD8. Weaker in magnitude, the secondary response showed a faster peak on day 5 versus 15.

Of note for this clonotype: Its antigen is unknown.

Synthesis of TCR cDNA relied on 5'RACE template switching, which attached a universal primer site and UMIs. One entry per CDR3 protein, called by TCRdb with MiXCR from the 5' RACE reads. The top ten hold about 3% of the sample, which has about 320,000 distinct CDR3 sequences, around a tenth seen once. This sample comprised CD4+ T cells sorted from PBMCs, obtained 45 days after the yellow fever booster vaccination. The receptor was derived from a man between 18 and 29 years old who received the YFV17D yellow fever vaccine.

The CDR3 bases are TGTGCCACCAGTGGAGGGACAGGCCTGGGAGATACGCAGTATTTT. Encoded protein: CATSGGTGLGDTQYF. The chain is built from TRBV24-1 and TRBJ2-3; 8 bases are a match to TRBD1. The CDR3 contains 15 residues. V lost 5 bases to trimming and J lost 5 bases; unmatched junction nucleotides: 8. Germline lookup yields CDR1 KGHDR and CDR2 SFDVKD.